This T cell receptor (beta chain) was captured by sequencing in a study of post-analysis software for immune sequencing data. Regarding the study as a whole: Batch-mates among the samples co-clustered strongly by F measure. Normalized Chao1 diversity was significantly reduced in patients versus controls.

This clonotype was detected only a few times. Its antigen is not known. Libraries were made from TCR beta cDNA, and they carried unique molecular identifiers. TCRdb re-called the PCR reads through MiXCR, storing one row per CDR3 protein. The data show 500,000 to 600,000 distinct CDR3 sequences, around 44% seen once. The receptor was derived from a girl under 18 with multiple sclerosis. The specimen sequenced was blood.

The CDR3, as DNA: TGCAGTGCTCTCACCCCAGGAAACGAGCAGTACTTC. This sequence encodes CSALTPGNEQYF. The V and J genes are TRBV20-1 and TRBJ2-5, with D unclear. Judging by the DNA end, TRBJ2-7 fits better; the J call may be wrong. The germline V gene has CDR1 DFQATT and CDR2 SNEGSKA (reference sequence). The CDR3 contains 12 residues.